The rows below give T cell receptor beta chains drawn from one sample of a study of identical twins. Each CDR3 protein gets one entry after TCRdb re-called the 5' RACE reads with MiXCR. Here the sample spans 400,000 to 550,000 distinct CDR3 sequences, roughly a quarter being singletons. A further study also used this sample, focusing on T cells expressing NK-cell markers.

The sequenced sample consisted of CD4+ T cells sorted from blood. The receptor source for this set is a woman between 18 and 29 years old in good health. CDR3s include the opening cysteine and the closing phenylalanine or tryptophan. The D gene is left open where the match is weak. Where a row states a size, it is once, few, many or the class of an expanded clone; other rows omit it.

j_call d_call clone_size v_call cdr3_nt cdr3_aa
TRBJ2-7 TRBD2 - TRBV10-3 TGTGCCATCAGTGTATCCCCGGGACTAGCGGGAGTCGAGCAGTACTTC CAISVSPGLAGVEQYF
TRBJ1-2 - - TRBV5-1 TGCGCCAGCAGCTTGGATCCGGGGTATGGCTACACCTTC CASSLDPGYGYTF
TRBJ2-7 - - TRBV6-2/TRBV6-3 TGTGCCAGCAGATACCGGGGACAAAACTACGAGCAGTACTTC CASRYRGQNYEQYF
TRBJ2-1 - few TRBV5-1 TGCGCCAGCAGCGGGGCTAGCAACAATGAGCAGTTCTTC CASSGASNNEQFF
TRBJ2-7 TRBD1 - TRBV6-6 TGTGCCAGCTCACCGGGACAGGGTTCATTTCGGTACTTC CASSPGQGSFRYF
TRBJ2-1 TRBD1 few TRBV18 TGTGCCAGCTCACCGGACAGGGGATACAATGAGCAGTTCTTC CASSPDRGYNEQFF
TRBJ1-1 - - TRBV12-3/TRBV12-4 TGTGCCAGCAGGAATTGGCGCAGGGCGAAGGGTGAAGCTTTCTTT CASRNWRRAKGEAFF
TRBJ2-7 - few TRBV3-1 TGTGCCAGCAGCCAAGCCGGGACGGGCTACGAGCAGTACTTC CASSQAGTGYEQYF
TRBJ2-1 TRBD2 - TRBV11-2 TGTGCCAGCAGCTTGAGTCCGCCACTAGCGGAATACAATGAGCAGTTCTTC CASSLSPPLAEYNEQFF
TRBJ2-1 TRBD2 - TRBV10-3 TGTGCCACCACTAGCGGGGGGAACAATGAGCAGTTCTTC CATTSGGNNEQFF
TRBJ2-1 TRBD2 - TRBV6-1 TGTGCCAGCACCCCACCAGCGGGGGGTAATGAGCAGTTCTTC CASTPPAGGNEQFF
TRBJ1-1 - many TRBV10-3 TGTGCCATCAGTGAGTCGGGTCTTAACACTGAAGCTTTCTTT CAISESGLNTEAFF
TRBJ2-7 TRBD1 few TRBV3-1 TGTGCCAGCAGCCCCTCGCGGACAGGGGGTTACGAGCAGTACTTC CASSPSRTGGYEQYF
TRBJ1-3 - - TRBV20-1 TGCAGTGCTATCGGGAGGGCCACCGGAAACACCATATATTTT CSAIGRATGNTIYF
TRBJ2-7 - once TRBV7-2 TGTGCCAGCAGCTTAGCTGTCACCTCCTACGAGCAGTACTTC CASSLAVTSYEQYF
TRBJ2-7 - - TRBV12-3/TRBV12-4 TGTGCCAGCAGTTTTGGAGCAGGTCCCTACGAGCAGTACTTC CASSFGAGPYEQYF
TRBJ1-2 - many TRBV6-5 TGTGCCAGCAGTTACCGGGGCTATGGCTACACCTTC CASSYRGYGYTF
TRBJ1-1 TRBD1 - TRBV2 TGTGCCAGCAGTGAAAGACAGGGATACACTGAAGCTTTCTTT CASSERQGYTEAFF
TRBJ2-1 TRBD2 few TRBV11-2 TGTGCCAGCAGCCGTCCGGGACTAGCGGGAGGGCCGAGCTCCTACAATGAGCAGTTCTTC CASSRPGLAGGPSSYNEQFF
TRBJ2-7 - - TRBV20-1 TGCAGTGCCGAGGACCCCTTCGAGCAGTACTTC CSAEDPFEQYF
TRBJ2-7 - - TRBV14 TGTGCCAGCAGCCAAGACAGATTCTACGAGCAGTACTTC CASSQDRFYEQYF
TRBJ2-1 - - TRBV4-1 TGCGCCAGCAGCCAAGATGAGCGGCGTGGGTACAATGAGCAGTTCTTC CASSQDERRGYNEQFF
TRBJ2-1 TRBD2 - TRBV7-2 TGTGCCAGCAGCTCCCCCTGGGGTAGCGGGGGATACAATGAGCAGTTCTTC CASSSPWGSGGYNEQFF
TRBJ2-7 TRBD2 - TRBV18 TGTGCCAGCTCTATAGCGGGGGCCGTCTACGAGCAGTACTTC CASSIAGAVYEQYF
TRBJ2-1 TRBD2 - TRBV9 TGTGCCAGCAGCGTAGCTAGCGGGGGTGTTGAGCAGTTCTTC CASSVASGGVEQFF
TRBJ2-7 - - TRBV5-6 TGTGCCAGCAGCCTTCCCGGGACGGATACCTACGAGCAGTACTTC CASSLPGTDTYEQYF
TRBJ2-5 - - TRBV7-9 TGTGCCAGCAGCTTAGATCGGGGGAACCAAGAGACCCAGTACTTC CASSLDRGNQETQYF
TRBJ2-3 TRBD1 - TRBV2 TGTGCCAGCAGTGACCTGGGACAGAGCTCCACAGATACGCAGTATTTT CASSDLGQSSTDTQYF
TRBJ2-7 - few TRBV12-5 TGTGCTAGTGGTTCCCGGACGTCCGACGAGCAGTACTTC CASGSRTSDEQYF
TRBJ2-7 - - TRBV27 TGTGCCAGCAGTTTTTCGCCGGATGGGCAGTACTTC CASSFSPDGQYF
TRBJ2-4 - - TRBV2 TGTGCCAGCAGCAGATTACAGGGGGGGAACATTCAGTACTTC CASSRLQGGNIQYF
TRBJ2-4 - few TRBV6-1 TGTGCCAGCACCTCAGAGCGGACCCCTCTAGCCAAAAACATTCAGTACTTC CASTSERTPLAKNIQYF
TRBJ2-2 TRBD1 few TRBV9 TGTGCCAGCAGCGTGAACAGGGGGACCGGGGAGCTGTTTTTT CASSVNRGTGELFF
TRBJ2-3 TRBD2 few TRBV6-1 TGTGCCAGCTGCTCGCGACTAGCGGGGGGGCGGGGTAACACAGATACGCAGTATTTT CASCSRLAGGRGNTDTQYF
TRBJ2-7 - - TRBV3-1 TGTGCCAGCAGCCAAGACAGTTCCTACGAGCAGTACTTC CASSQDSSYEQYF
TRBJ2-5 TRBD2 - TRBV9 TGTGCCAGCAGCCCCGGGACTAGCGGGAGTTTAGGGCAAGAGACCCAGTACTTC CASSPGTSGSLGQETQYF
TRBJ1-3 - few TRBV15 TGTGCCACCAGCCGTGGTTACTCTGGAAACACCATATATTTT CATSRGYSGNTIYF
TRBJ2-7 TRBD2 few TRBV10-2 TGCGCCAGCAGTGCTAGCGGGGGGCTCGAGCAGTACTTC CASSASGGLEQYF
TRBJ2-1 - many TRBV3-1 TGTGCCAGCAGCCACTTCCGGACTACGGATGAGGGTGAGCAGTTCTTC CASSHFRTTDEGEQFF
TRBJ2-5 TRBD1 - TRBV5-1 TGCGCCAGCAGCTACGGGACAGCCCAAGAGACCCAGTACTTC CASSYGTAQETQYF
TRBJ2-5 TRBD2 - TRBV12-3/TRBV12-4 TGTGCCAGCAGTTTAGGACTAGCGGGAGAAGGGGCCCAGTACTTC CASSLGLAGEGAQYF
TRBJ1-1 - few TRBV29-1 TGCAGCGTTGTGGGGGGGTCGCGCACTGAAGCTTTCTTT CSVVGGSRTEAFF
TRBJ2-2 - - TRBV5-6 TGTGCCAGCAGCTGGGGCGGAGACGCCCACGTCCGGGAGCTGTTTTTT CASSWGGDAHVRELFF
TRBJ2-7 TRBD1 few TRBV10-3 TGTGCCATCAGTGAAGTGGCAGGGGGCCCCTACGAGCAGTACTTC CAISEVAGGPYEQYF
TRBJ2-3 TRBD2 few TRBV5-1 TGCGCCAGCAGCTCCCGGACTAGCGGGGGCAGGGCAGATACGCAGTATTTT CASSSRTSGGRADTQYF
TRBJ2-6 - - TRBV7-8 TGTGCCAGCAGCCAAGGTGGGTGGAGTCCTTGGGCTGGGGCCAACGTCCTGACTTTC CASSQGGWSPWAGANVLTF
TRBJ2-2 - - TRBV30 TGTGCCTGGAGCCCTAGGGGGTCGTTTGTCGGGGAGCTGTTTTTT CAWSPRGSFVGELFF
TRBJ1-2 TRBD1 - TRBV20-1 TGCAGTGCTAGTCCCCGACAGGGTCAAGGCTACACCTTC CSASPRQGQGYTF
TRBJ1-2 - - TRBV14 TGTGCCAGCAGCCAAGAATCGGAGGGTCGGGGATATGGCTACACCTTC CASSQESEGRGYGYTF
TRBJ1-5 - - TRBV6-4 TGTGCCAGCAGTGACTCTGGACCGCGCAATCAGCCCCAGCATTTT CASSDSGPRNQPQHF
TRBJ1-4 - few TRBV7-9 TGTGCCAGCAGCTTCGCGGCGGGTTTGGAAAAACTGTTTTTT CASSFAAGLEKLFF
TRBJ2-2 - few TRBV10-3 TGTGCCATCAGTGAGAGGATTTCCCCTCAGAACATAGGGGAGCTGTTTTTT CAISERISPQNIGELFF
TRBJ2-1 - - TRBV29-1 TGCAGCGTGGGGGACCGCGATGAGCAGTTCTTC CSVGDRDEQFF
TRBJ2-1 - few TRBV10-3 TGTGCCATCAGTGGGGGTGGCGAGCAGTTCTTC CAISGGGEQFF
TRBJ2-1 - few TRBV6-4 TGTGCCAGCAGTGACGGCCAGGGGAATGAGCAGTTCTTC CASSDGQGNEQFF
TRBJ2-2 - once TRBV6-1 TGTGCCAGCAAGTGGGACATTTTCACCGGGGAGCTGTTTTTT CASKWDIFTGELFF
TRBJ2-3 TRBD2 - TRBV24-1 TGTGCCACCAGTGCCGCTGGACTAGCGGATACCACAGATACGCAGTATTTT CATSAAGLADTTDTQYF
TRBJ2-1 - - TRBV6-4 TGTGCCAGCAGCCAGTACGGTCGAGAGCAGTTCTTC CASSQYGREQFF